This T cell receptor beta chain was captured in a study of T cells in Graves' hyperthyroidism and ophthalmopathy. Study-level points and caveats: Appearing also in blood were most of the thyroid clonotypes expanded above 0.001.

Points on this clonotype: The target antigen is unknown.

A patient was excluded if there was uncontrolled infection, other autoimmune disease, pregnancy or lactation. Diagnoses were established using clinical symptoms, serum thyroxine and TRAb, thyroid ultrasound and orbital computed tomography. The source material, RNA transcripts, was used to amplify TCR beta CDR3 regions. During a first-round RT-PCR of the TCR CDR3, the HTBI primer set was used. Each CDR3 protein is one row after TCRdb ran MiXCR on the multiplex PCR reads. This table has hundreds of thousands of distinct CDR3 sequences, approximately 42% appearing once. V dropped 6 bases and J dropped 6; count of bases not matched to a gene: 5. Germline assignment: CDR1 SSHAT and CDR2 FNYEAQ (reference sequence). CDR3 length: 14 residues.

The chain employs TRBV7-7 and TRBJ1-4, with TRBD1 identical over 9 bases. The sequence was obtained from an adult man with Graves' disease, either hyperthyroidism or ophthalmopathy (not recorded which). The sample comprised peripheral blood or thyroid tissue (not recorded which). The CDR3 DNA sequence: TGTGCCAGCAGATCGGACAGGGGTCATGAAAAACTGTTTTTT. It is translated as CASRSDRGHEKLFF.